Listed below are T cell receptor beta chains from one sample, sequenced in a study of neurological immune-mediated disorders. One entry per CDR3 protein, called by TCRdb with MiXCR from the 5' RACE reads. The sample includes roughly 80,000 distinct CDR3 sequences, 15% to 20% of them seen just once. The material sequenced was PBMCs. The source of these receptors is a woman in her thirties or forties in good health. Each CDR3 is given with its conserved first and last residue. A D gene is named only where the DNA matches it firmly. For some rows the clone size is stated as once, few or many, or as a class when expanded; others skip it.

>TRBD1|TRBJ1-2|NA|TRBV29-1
CSGRTGEYGYTF
TGCAGCGGTAGGACAGGGGAATATGGCTACACCTTC
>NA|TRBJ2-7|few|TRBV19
CASSLEASYEQYF
TGTGCCAGTAGTCTGGAGGCATCCTACGAGCAGTACTTC
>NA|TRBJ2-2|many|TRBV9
CASSVVETGELFF
TGTGCCAGCAGCGTAGTGGAGACCGGGGAGCTGTTTTTT
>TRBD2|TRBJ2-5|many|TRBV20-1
CSASGGYQETQYF
TGCAGTGCTAGCGGGGGGTACCAAGAGACCCAGTACTTC
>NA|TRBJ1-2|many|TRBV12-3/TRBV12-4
CASWGRGTNYGYTF
TGTGCCAGCTGGGGAAGGGGGACTAACTATGGCTACACCTTC
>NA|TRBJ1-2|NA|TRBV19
CASSIEGRFYGYTF
TGTGCCAGTAGTATAGAGGGGCGCTTCTATGGCTACACCTTC
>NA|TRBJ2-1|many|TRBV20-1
CSATGTATYNEQFF
TGCAGTGCTACCGGGACGGCCACCTACAATGAGCAGTTCTTC
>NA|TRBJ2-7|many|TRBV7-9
CASSPRGGAGSSYEQYF
TGTGCCAGCAGCCCCAGGGGGGGGGCTGGAAGCTCCTACGAGCAGTACTTC
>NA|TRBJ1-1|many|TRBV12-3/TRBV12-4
CASVAEGGGTEAFF
TGTGCCAGCGTCGCGGAGGGCGGGGGCACTGAAGCTTTCTTT
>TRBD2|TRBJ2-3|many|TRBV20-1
CSARPPSGGPGGTDTQYF
TGCAGTGCTAGACCTCCTAGCGGGGGGCCAGGAGGCACAGATACGCAGTATTTT
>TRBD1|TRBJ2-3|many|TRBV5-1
CASSLEPGGVTDTQYF
TGCGCCAGCAGCTTGGAGCCAGGGGGAGTGACAGATACGCAGTATTTT
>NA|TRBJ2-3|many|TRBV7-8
CASSQHYGLADTQYF
TGTGCCAGCAGCCAACATTACGGGTTGGCAGATACGCAGTATTTT
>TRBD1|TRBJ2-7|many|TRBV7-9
CATQGDSYEQYF
TGTGCCACCCAGGGGGACTCCTACGAGCAGTACTTC
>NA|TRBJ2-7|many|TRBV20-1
CSAARDINYEQYF
TGCAGTGCTGCCCGGGACATCAACTACGAGCAGTACTTC
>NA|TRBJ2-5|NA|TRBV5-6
CASSVRFQETQYF
TGTGCCAGCAGCGTAAGATTCCAAGAGACCCAGTACTTC
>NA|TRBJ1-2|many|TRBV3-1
CASSQDSRDYGYTF
TGTGCCAGCAGCCAAGATTCGCGGGACTATGGCTACACCTTC
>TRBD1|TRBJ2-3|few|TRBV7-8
CASSRRQSYRGRPDTQYF
TGTGCCAGCAGCCGACGCCAAAGCTACAGGGGGCGACCAGATACGCAGTATTTT
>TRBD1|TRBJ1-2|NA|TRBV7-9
CASSSGPGGRGEEDGYTF
TGTGCCAGCAGCTCCGGCCCAGGGGGAAGGGGCGAGGAAGATGGCTACACCTTC
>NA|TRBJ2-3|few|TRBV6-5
CASGGAASINTDTQYF
TGTGCCAGCGGGGGGGCCGCCTCTATCAACACAGATACGCAGTATTTT
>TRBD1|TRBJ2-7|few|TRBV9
CASSARDSVDEQYF
TGTGCCAGCAGCGCCCGGGACAGTGTCGACGAGCAGTACTTC
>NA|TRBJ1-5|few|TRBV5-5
CASSQQPYSNQPQHF
TGTGCCAGCAGCCAACAGCCTTATAGCAATCAGCCCCAGCATTTT
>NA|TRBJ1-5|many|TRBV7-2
CASSLGGSQPQHF
TGTGCCAGCAGCTTAGGGGGGAGTCAGCCCCAGCATTTT
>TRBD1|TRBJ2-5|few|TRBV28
CASIPNRQGVRETQYF
TGTGCCAGCATCCCGAACAGACAGGGTGTTCGAGAGACCCAGTACTTC